These T cell receptor beta chains were read from a single sample in a study of molecular identifiers for immune sequencing clone quantification. Each CDR3 protein is one row after TCRdb ran MiXCR on the PCR reads. The sample lists just under 650,000 distinct CDR3 sequences, just under 20% seen once, with about 0.9% in the top ten. The sample was naive CD8+ T cells from blood, with Jurkat cell RNA spiked in. Receptors originate from a human donor in good health. Some libraries in this study had Jurkat cell RNA spiked in. CDR3s include the opening cysteine and the closing phenylalanine or tryptophan. A D gene is named only where the DNA matches it firmly. Rows give clone size only sometimes, using once, few, many, or a class for an expanded clone.

j_call d_call v_call clone_size cdr3_nt cdr3_aa
TRBJ2-1 - TRBV24-1 many TGTGCCACCAGTGATTTGTCCGGGGGCCAGCAGTTCTTC CATSDLSGGQQFF
TRBJ2-2 - TRBV4-3 many TGCGCCAGCAGCCAAAAGTTCAGGGGTAACACCGGGGAGCTGTTTTTT CASSQKFRGNTGELFF
TRBJ1-5 - TRBV27 many TGTGCCAGCAGTTCCATCGGGATGGGCAATCAGCCCCAGCATTTT CASSSIGMGNQPQHF
TRBJ1-2 - TRBV29-1 many TGCAGCGTCGGACCGGGACTTACCTATGGCTACACCTTC CSVGPGLTYGYTF
TRBJ2-7 TRBD2 TRBV29-1 many TGCAGCGTTGAATCAGGGATGACTAGCGGAACCTACGAGCAGTACTTC CSVESGMTSGTYEQYF
TRBJ1-2 TRBD1 TRBV3-1 many TGTGCCAGCAGTGCCGCCCTGACAGGGCCTCACTACACCTTC CASSAALTGPHYTF
TRBJ2-7 - TRBV20-1 many TGCAGTGCTAGAGAACAAAACGGACAGAGCCCCTACGAGCAGTACTTC CSAREQNGQSPYEQYF
TRBJ2-2 - TRBV14 many TGTGCCAGCAGCCAAGATTGGTACACCGGGGAGCTGTTTTTT CASSQDWYTGELFF
TRBJ2-7 TRBD1 TRBV7-9 - TGTGCCAGCAGCTCGTCAAGGGGACAGAGTTTTTACGAGCAGTACTTC CASSSSRGQSFYEQYF
TRBJ1-5 - TRBV6-6 many TGTGCCAGCAGTGAGACACACTATAGCAATCAGCCCCAGCATTTT CASSETHYSNQPQHF
TRBJ2-5 - TRBV12-5 few TGTGCTAGTGGTTTGGGACCCCAGGGGGAGACCCAGTACTTC CASGLGPQGETQYF
TRBJ2-3 - TRBV7-2 - TGTGCCAGCAGCTTAGGTAGGGACATGAATCCAGATACGCAGTATTTT CASSLGRDMNPDTQYF
TRBJ2-7 TRBD2 TRBV11-2 few TGTGCCAGCAGCCCCGGGAGGGGCGGTACTACCTACGAGCAGTACTTC CASSPGRGGTTYEQYF
TRBJ2-1 - TRBV28 - TGTGCCAGCGGTTTTGGAGCAGTAGAAGACCCCTCCTACAATGAGCAGTTCTTC CASGFGAVEDPSYNEQFF
TRBJ2-2 - TRBV5-5 few TGTGCCAGCAGCTGGGACTCCGGGGAGCTGTTTTTT CASSWDSGELFF
TRBJ2-3 TRBD1 TRBV7-9 many TGTGCCAGCAGCACAGGGGCCACTCAGTCCACAGATACGCAGTATTTT CASSTGATQSTDTQYF
TRBJ1-5 - TRBV4-1 - TGCGCCAGCAGCCAAGCGTTGGGGCAGGATCAGCCCCAGCATTTT CASSQALGQDQPQHF
TRBJ2-2 TRBD2 TRBV3-1 - TGTGCCAGCAGTCTCACTCCGGGACTAGCGGGAGTCACCGGGGAGCTGTTTTTT CASSLTPGLAGVTGELFF
TRBJ2-7 - TRBV29-1 many TGCAGCGTTGTTTTTGCGGAGGCCTACGAGCAGTACTTC CSVVFAEAYEQYF
TRBJ1-1 TRBD1 TRBV5-1 many TGCGCCATACTTGTGACAGGGGGCATCGCTGAAGCTTTCTTT CAILVTGGIAEAFF
TRBJ2-5 - TRBV20-1 many TGCAGTGCTGACCCTCTGTACGGGATCCAAGAGACCCAGTACTTC CSADPLYGIQETQYF
TRBJ2-7 - TRBV19 few TGTGCCAGTAGTATTGCAAGCTCCTACGAGCAGTACTTC CASSIASSYEQYF
TRBJ2-3 TRBD1 TRBV27 many TGTGCCAGCAGTTATGGGACAGCGATAGATACGCAGTATTTT CASSYGTAIDTQYF
TRBJ2-5 - TRBV6-2/TRBV6-3 many TGTGCCAGCAGTTACTACAGGGCGGTATTGGAGACCCAGTACTTC CASSYYRAVLETQYF
TRBJ2-2 TRBD2 TRBV7-9 many TGTGCCAGTTGGGGACTAGCGGACACCGGGGAGCTGTTTTTT CASWGLADTGELFF
TRBJ2-1 TRBD1 TRBV6-2/TRBV6-3 few TGTGCCAGCAGAAAAACGGCCGACAGGGGGGCCTACAATGAGCAGTTCTTC CASRKTADRGAYNEQFF
TRBJ1-6 TRBD1 TRBV15 many TGTGCCACCAGCACGAGGACAGGGGAATCACCCCTCCACTTT CATSTRTGESPLHF
TRBJ1-2 TRBD1 TRBV5-4 many TGTGCCAGCAGCTATACAGGGGATGTATATGGCTACACCTTC CASSYTGDVYGYTF
TRBJ2-5 TRBD2 TRBV12-3/TRBV12-4 many TGTGCCACTCTAGCGGGGGAGACCCAGTACTTC CATLAGETQYF